This T cell receptor beta chain came from a study of glioma-infiltrating T cells. Overall study results and limits: Tissue and blood shared very few CDR3 sequences. Above-expected tissue-blood divergence occurred in all gliomas, most in low-grade ones.

This clonotype was seen repeatedly, ten times or more. Its specificity is unknown. Trimming pared 2 bases from V and 7 bases from J, leaving 12 bases between. The CDR3 totals 15 residues. Germline CDR1 MDHEN, CDR2 SYDVKM. Amplification of TCR alpha and beta CDR3 regions from RNA used iRepertoire nested multiplex PCR. For one-step reverse transcription and amplification, roughly 95-400 ng of tissue mRNA or PBMC total RNA was used. TCRdb independently ran MiXCR on the multiplex PCR reads; one entry per CDR3 protein. The table records roughly 42,000 distinct CDR3 sequences, approximately 20% of them present only once.

This sequence originates from a human donor with low-grade glioma or glioblastoma, undergoing nonglioma brain surgery, or in good health (not recorded which). V and J are TRBV28 and TRBJ1-6; possibly TRBD1 for D (6 bases). The sample comprised glioma tissue, nonneoplastic brain tissue, or PBMCs (not recorded which). The CDR3 reads CASSLRQAQNSPLHF. In DNA form, the CDR3 reads TGTGCCAGCAGTTTACGACAGGCCCAAAATTCACCCCTCCACTTT.